The TCR beta chain described here comes from a study of vaccination and CD4 T cells after COVID-19. As for the study in general: Culture controls were given either a CEFX pool, an HIV-1 Nef pool, or no peptide.

As for treatment: approximately nine-day PBMC culture with coronavirus spike peptide pools or control peptides (ViraFEST assay). The Oncomine TCR Beta short-read assay was applied to DNA of cultured CD4+ T cells. In TCRdb, the PCR reads were re-called with MiXCR into one record per CDR3 protein. The repertoire has about 18,000 distinct CDR3 sequences, about two fifths of them found once; the top ten carry over 7%. The CDR3 has 16 amino acids. Trimming took 1 base from V and 2 from J; bases not matched to a gene: 4. Per germline, CDR1 SGHVS and CDR2 FNYEAQ. Notes on this clonotype: The antigen is not known.

The J gene is TRBJ2-1, the V gene TRBV7-6; 8 bases map to TRBD2. Specimen: CD4+ T cells from blood, cultured in vitro, collected after SARS-CoV-2 vaccination. The receptor comes from a human donor who had recovered from COVID-19. CDR3: CASSLGQRGPYNEQFF. The DNA for the CDR3 is TGTGCCAGCAGCTTAGGTCAGCGGGGGCCCTACAATGAGCAGTTCTTC. Full variable domain (outside the CDR3, taken from reference TRBV7-6 and TRBJ2-1): GAGVSQSPRYKVTKRGQDVALRCDPISGHVSLYWYRQALGQGPEFLTYFNYEAQQDKSGLPNDRFSAERPEGSISTLTIQRTEQRDSAMYRCASSLGQRGPYNEQFFGPGTRLTVL.